This T cell receptor (beta chain) was recovered during a study of blood T cell repertoires in COVID-19. Study background: In each case, the material was cDNA or gDNA derived from T cells, B-cell-depleted T cells, or PBMCs.

The germline gives CDR1 SNHLY, CDR2 FYNNEI. V was pared by 6 bases and J by 5 bases, with 17 bases between. There are 15 residues in the CDR3. Original processing notes: Estimates of nucleated cell counts were drawn from the amplification of reference gene primers. Using immunoSEQ multiplex PCR, the repertoire was profiled, and TCRdb retains in-frame clones only, with some absent. From that table come the V and J calls and clone size; the DNA was used to work out D and trimming. The repertoire holds tens of thousands of clones, roughly 80% seen once, with more than 4.5% in the top ten. This receptor was obtained from a human donor in a cohort sampled during active or convalescent COVID-19. This chain joins TRBV2 and TRBJ2-1; D might be TRBD2 (5 bases). The source material was peripheral blood. The CDR3, as DNA: TGTGCCAGCAGGAGGGCTACCTCTTCCGACAATGAGCAGTTCTTC. Its protein product is CASRRATSSDNEQFF.